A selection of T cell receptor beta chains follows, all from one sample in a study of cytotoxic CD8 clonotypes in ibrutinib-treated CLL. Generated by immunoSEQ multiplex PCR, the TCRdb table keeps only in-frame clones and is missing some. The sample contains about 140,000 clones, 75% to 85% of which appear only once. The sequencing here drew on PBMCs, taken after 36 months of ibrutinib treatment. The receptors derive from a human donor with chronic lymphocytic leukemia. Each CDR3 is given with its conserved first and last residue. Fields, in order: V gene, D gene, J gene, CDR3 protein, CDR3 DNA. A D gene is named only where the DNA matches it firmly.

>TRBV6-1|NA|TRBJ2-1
CASSRLGLSNEQFF
TGTGCCAGCAGCCGATTGGGGCTCTCCAATGAGCAGTTCTTC
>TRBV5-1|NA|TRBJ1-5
CASSPVDSGTEPQHF
TGCGCCAGCAGCCCGGTGGACAGCGGAACGGAGCCCCAGCATTTT
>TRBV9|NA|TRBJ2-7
CASSAGLTSYEQYF
TGTGCCAGCAGCGCGGGACTTACTTCCTACGAGCAGTACTTC
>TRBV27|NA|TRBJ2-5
CASRGQGGETQYF
TGTGCCAGCAGGGGACAAGGGGGAGAGACCCAGTACTTC
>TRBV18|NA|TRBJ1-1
CASSPLANTEAFF
TGTGCCAGCTCACCACTTGCGAACACTGAAGCTTTCTTT
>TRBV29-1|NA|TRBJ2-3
CSVDPGTDTQYF
TGCAGCGTTGACCCAGGGACAGATACGCAGTATTTT
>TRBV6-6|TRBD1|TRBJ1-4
CASTGQGKLFF
TGTGCCAGCACAGGACAGGGGAAACTGTTTTTT
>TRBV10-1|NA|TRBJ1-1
CASSLTGLNTEAFF
TGCGCCAGCAGTTTAACAGGGCTGAACACTGAAGCTTTCTTT
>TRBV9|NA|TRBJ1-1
CASSVGQSMNTEAFF
TGTGCCAGCAGCGTAGGCCAGAGCATGAACACTGAAGCTTTCTTT
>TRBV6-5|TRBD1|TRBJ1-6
CASSFGQGAISPLHF
TGTGCCAGCAGTTTCGGACAGGGGGCGATTTCACCCCTCCACTTT
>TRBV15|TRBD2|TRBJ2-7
CATSRDGTSGRGVSYEQYF
TGTGCCACCAGCAGAGATGGCACTAGCGGGAGAGGGGTCTCCTACGAGCAGTACTTC
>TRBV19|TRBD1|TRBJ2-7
CASSIFQGAYEQYF
TGTGCCAGTAGTATTTTCCAGGGGGCCTACGAGCAGTACTTC
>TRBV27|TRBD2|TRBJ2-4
CASSFAGEVAKNIQYF
TGTGCCAGCAGTTTTGCGGGAGAGGTAGCCAAAAACATTCAGTACTTC
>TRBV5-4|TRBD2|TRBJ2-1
CASSLGREGYNEQFF
TGTGCCAGCAGCTTGGGGCGGGAGGGCTACAATGAGCAGTTCTTC
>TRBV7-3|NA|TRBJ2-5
CASSLIFGLQETQYF
TGTGCCAGCAGCTTAATATTTGGGCTCCAAGAGACCCAGTACTTC
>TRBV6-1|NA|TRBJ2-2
CASELGWGGGELFF
TGTGCCAGCGAATTAGGCTGGGGTGGCGGGGAGCTGTTTTTT